The T cell receptor (beta chain) under discussion was sequenced for a study of blood T cell repertoires in COVID-19. Turning to the study itself: T cells, B-cell-depleted T cells, or PBMCs provided the cDNA or gDNA that served as material.

Method: immunoSEQ multiplex PCR; TCRdb's copy keeps in-frame clones and lacks some. Counted here are around 95,000 clones, 80% occurring once; the ten biggest clones make up under 35%. This clone has more than one count but fewer than ten. The junction had 1 base not matched to a gene; V was cut back by 6 bases and J by 1 base. Germline V CDR1 and CDR2: LNHNV, YYDKDF (reference sequence). The CDR3 has 14 residues. The genes are TRBV15 and TRBJ2-7; 12 bases are shared with TRBD2. The sequencing sample was made of peripheral blood. The clonotype originates from a man in his 70s with active or convalescent COVID-19. CDR3 protein: CATRGLAGSYEQYF. The CDR3 DNA reads TGTGCCACCAGGGGACTAGCGGGTTCCTACGAGCAGTACTTC.